The next 5 T cell receptor beta chains were all read from a single sample in a study of human T cells and chemical hapten exposure. TCRdb reanalysed the RACE reads using MiXCR and keeps one entry per CDR3 protein. The sample contains 100,000 or so distinct CDR3 sequences, less than 45% of which appear only once. As for time point: patch test 3, about 24 weeks after DPC sensitization. Treatment described: therapeutic diphenylcyclopropenone sensitization with weekly scalp DPC. The input for sequencing was whole blood, taken in connection with sensitization to the hapten diphenylcyclopropenone (DPC). Source of these receptors: a man aged 40-49 years with alopecia areata. Some clones in this sample may be carry-over from other donors' samples.

This sequence joins TRBV7-2 and TRBJ1-2, with a possible D match to TRBD1 (6 bases). V was pared by 5 bases and J by 2 bases, with 9 bases between. This CDR3 region has 13 residues. Germline V lookup: CDR1 SGHTA, CDR2 FQGNSA. Written as DNA, the CDR3 is TGTGCCAGCAGCATGGACAGCAACTATGGCTACACCTTC. Amino acids: CASSMDSNYGYTF. Full variable domain (missing parts from reference TRBV7-2 and TRBJ1-2): GAGVSQSPSNKVTEKGKDVELRCDPISGHTALYWYRQSLGQGLEFLIYFQGNSAPDKSGLPSDRFSAERTGGSVSTLTIQRTQQEDSAVYLCASSMDSNYGYTFGSGTRLTVV.

This chain connects TRBV20-1 to TRBJ2-3; D ambiguous. Trimming stripped 5 bases from V and 2 bases from J, with 5 bases between. This CDR3 has 11 amino acids. Germline loops: CDR1 DFQATT, CDR2 SNEGSKA (reference sequence). The CDR3 loop reads CSAAYTDTQYF. In DNA form, the CDR3 reads TGCAGTGCTGCGTACACAGATACGCAGTATTTT.

This clonotype was counted a few times. This sequence joins TRBV20-1 and TRBJ2-3; 9 nucleotides align to TRBD2. This CDR3 contains 15 residues. V shed 1 base, J shed 8 bases, and the junction held 10 bases outside the gene matches. Germline V gene lookup returns CDR1 DFQATT and CDR2 SNEGSKA (reference sequence). CDR3 protein: CSARAEIAGDVTQYF. The CDR3 DNA sequence: TGCAGTGCTAGAGCGGAAATAGCGGGAGACGTTACGCAGTATTTT.

This chain links TRBV20-1 with TRBJ2-1; 9 bases match TRBD1. V shed 7 bases and J 9 bases; nucleotides not matched to a gene: 13. This CDR3 contains 14 residues. From germline, CDR1 is DFQATT and CDR2 SNEGSKA (reference sequence). For the CDR3, the DNA is TGCAGTGTTGTTCCGGGACAGGGTACGGGTGAGCAGTTCTTC. It is translated as CSVVPGQGTGEQFF.

Regarding this clonotype: The junction departs from the called germline gene at one end, perhaps through a read error. The chain combines TRBV24-1 with TRBJ2-1, with TRBD1 identical over 8 bases. This CDR3 has 16 residues. The germline V gene encodes CDR1 KGHDR and CDR2 SFDVKD. CDR3 sequence (DNA): TGTGCCACCAGTGATTTGCAGGGGGCCTCCTACGATGAGCAGTTCTTC. Its translation is CATSDLQGASYDEQFF.